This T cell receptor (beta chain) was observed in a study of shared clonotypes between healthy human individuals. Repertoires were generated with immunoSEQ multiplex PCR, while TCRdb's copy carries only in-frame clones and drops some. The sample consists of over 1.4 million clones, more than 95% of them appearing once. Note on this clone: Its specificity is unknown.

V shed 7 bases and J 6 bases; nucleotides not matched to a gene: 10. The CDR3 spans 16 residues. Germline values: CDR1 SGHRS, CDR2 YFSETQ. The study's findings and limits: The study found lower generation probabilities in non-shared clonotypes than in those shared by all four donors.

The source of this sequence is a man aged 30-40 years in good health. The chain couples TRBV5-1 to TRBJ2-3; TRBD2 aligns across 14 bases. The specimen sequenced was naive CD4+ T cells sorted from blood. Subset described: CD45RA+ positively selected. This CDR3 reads CASAITGLAGGDTQYF. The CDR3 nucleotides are TGCGCCAGCGCCATAACAGGACTAGCGGGAGGCGATACGCAGTATTTT.